There are many counts of the clone carrying this TCR beta chain. This sample is drawn from a study of molecular identifiers for immune sequencing clone quantification. One entry per CDR3 protein results from TCRdb running MiXCR on the PCR reads. The table includes about 630,000 distinct CDR3 sequences, 25% detected once. RNA fractions of 10%, 30% or 50% and about 19,000 to 1,000,000 sorted cells were the source of naive CD8 libraries. Isolation of naive CD8 T cells was achieved by sorting on a CD8+CD4-CCR7+CD45RA+ phenotype. The germline V and J ends were trimmed by 0 bases and 4 bases, with 12 bases remaining between them. Per the germline V gene, CDR1 is MNHEY and CDR2 is SMNVEV (reference sequence). CDR3 size: 15 residues.

The chain combines TRBV27 with TRBJ1-1; D remains unclear. The receptor was isolated from a human donor in good health. Some libraries in this study had Jurkat cell RNA spiked in. The sample was naive CD8+ T cells from blood, with Jurkat cell RNA spiked in. Subset noted: FACS-sorted CD8+CD4-CCR7+CD45RA+ naive T cells. CDR3 coding DNA: TGTGCCAGCAGTTTATCCAACGCTGGGTCCACTGAAGCTTTCTTT. Protein product: CASSLSNAGSTEAFF.